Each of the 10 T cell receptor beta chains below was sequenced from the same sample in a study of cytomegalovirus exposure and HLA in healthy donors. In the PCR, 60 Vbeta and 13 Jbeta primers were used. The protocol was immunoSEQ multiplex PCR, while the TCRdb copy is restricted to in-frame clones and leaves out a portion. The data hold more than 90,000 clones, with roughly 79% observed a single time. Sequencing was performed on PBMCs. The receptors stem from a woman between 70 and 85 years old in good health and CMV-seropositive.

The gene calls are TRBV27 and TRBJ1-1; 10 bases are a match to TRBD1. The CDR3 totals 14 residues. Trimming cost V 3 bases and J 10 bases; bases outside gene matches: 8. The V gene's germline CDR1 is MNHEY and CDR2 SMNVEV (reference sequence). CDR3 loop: CASSLQTGGGRAFF. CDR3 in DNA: TGTGCCAGCAGTTTGCAGACAGGGGGCGGAAGAGCTTTCTTT.

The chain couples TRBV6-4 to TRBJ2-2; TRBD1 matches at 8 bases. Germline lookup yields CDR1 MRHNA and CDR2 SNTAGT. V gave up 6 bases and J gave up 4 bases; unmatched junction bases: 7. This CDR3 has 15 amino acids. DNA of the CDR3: TGTGCCAGCAGGGCCCAGGGGGCGGGCACCGGGGAGCTGTTTTTT. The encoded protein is CASRAQGAGTGELFF.

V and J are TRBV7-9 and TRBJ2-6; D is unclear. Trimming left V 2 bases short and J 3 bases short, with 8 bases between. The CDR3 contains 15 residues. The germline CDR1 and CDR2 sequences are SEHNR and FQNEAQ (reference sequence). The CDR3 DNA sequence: TGTGCCAGCAGCTTACTCCTTTTTGGGGCCAACGTCCTGACTTTC. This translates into CASSLLLFGANVLTF.

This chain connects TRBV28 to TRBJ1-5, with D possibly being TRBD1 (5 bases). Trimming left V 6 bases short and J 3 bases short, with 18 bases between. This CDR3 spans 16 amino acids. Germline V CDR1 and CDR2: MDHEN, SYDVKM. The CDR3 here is CASSKREGPPNQPQHF. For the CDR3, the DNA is TGTGCCAGCAGCAAGAGGGAGGGGCCTCCCAATCAGCCCCAGCATTTT.

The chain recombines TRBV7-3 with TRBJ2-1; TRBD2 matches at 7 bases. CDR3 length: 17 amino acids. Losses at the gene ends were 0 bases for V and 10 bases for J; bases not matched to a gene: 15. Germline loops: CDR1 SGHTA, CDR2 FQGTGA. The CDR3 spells CASSLTMASFRSGEQFF. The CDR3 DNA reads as TGTGCCAGCAGCTTAACGATGGCCTCCTTTCGTAGCGGGGAGCAGTTCTTC.

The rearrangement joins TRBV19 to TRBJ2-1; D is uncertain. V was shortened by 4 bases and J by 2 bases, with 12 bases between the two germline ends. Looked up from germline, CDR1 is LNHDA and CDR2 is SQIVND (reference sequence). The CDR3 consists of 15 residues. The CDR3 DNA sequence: TGTGCCAGTAGTAAAATAGACTCCACCTACAATGAGCAGTTCTTC. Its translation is CASSKIDSTYNEQFF. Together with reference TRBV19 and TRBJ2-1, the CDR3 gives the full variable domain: DGGITQSPKYLFRKEGQNVTLSCEQNLNHDAMYWYRQDPGQGLRLIYYSQIVNDFQKGDIAEGYSVSREKKESFPLTVTSAQKNPTAFYLCASSKIDSTYNEQFFGPGTRLTVL.

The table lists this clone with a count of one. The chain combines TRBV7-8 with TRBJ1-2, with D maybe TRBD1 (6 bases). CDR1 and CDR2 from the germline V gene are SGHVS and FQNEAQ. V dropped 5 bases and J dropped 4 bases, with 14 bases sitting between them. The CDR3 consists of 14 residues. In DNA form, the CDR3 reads TGTGCCAGCAGCACCGAACGGGGGGCCTATGGCTACACCTTC. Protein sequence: CASSTERGAYGYTF.

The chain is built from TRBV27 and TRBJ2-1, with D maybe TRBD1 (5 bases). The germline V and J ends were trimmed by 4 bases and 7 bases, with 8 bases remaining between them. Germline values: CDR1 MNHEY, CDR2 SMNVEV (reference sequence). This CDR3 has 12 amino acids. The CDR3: CASSSQVNEQFF. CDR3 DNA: TGTGCCAGCAGTTCACAGGTGAATGAGCAGTTCTTC.

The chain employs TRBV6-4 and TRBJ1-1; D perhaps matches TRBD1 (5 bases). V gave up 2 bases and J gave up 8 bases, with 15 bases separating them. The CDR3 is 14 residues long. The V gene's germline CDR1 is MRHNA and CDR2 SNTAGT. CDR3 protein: CASSDGVGEREAFF. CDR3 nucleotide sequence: TGTGCCAGCAGTGACGGTGTAGGGGAAAGAGAAGCTTTCTTT.

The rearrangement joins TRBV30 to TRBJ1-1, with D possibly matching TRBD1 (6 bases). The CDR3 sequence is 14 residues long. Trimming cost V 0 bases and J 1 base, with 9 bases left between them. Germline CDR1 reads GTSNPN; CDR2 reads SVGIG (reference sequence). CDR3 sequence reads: CAWSVGQTNTEAFF. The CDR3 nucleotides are TGTGCCTGGAGTGTGGGACAAACGAACACTGAAGCTTTCTTT.